Below are 30 T cell receptor beta chains sequenced from a single sample in a study of blood T cells in healthy people across ages. The authors ran a second PCR of about 6 to 11 cycles using a sample-barcoded 5' primer and a J-beta primer mix. Via MiXCR, TCRdb re-called the 5' RACE reads, giving one row per CDR3 protein. The table has hundreds of thousands of distinct CDR3 sequences, less than 35% seen once. Sequenced sample: blood. The receptors were gathered from a woman at least 80 years old in good health.

This clonotype was counted many times. V gene TRBV27 combines with J gene TRBJ2-3; D call uncertain. CDR1 is MNHEY, CDR2 SMNVEV, per germline (reference sequence). V lost 3 bases and J lost 0, with 10 bases in between. The CDR3 has 15 amino acids. This CDR3 reads CASSLSRSSTDTQYF. The CDR3 DNA reads TGTGCCAGCAGTTTGTCTCGGAGTAGCACAGATACGCAGTATTTT.

This clonotype was seen at least ten times. The chain carries TRBV5-1 and TRBJ1-2; D gene ambiguous. Germline V gene sequence: CDR1 SGHRS, CDR2 YFSETQ. The CDR3 spans 12 residues. V was cut by 5 bases and J by 8 bases, with 13 bases left in between. The CDR3 nucleotides are TGCGCCAGCAGTTGGGCCCGCGGAGGCTACACCTTC. It codes for CASSWARGGYTF.

V gene TRBV30 combines with J gene TRBJ1-4, with D possibly being TRBD1 (6 bases). There are 14 residues in the CDR3. Germline CDR1 GTSNPN, CDR2 SVGIG (reference sequence). Trimming took 0 bases from V and 7 from J, leaving 12 bases between them. In DNA, the CDR3 is TGTGCCTGGAGTGTAATGGGGGCACGTGAAAAACTGTTTTTT. Encoded protein: CAWSVMGAREKLFF.

J is TRBJ2-3 and V is TRBV20-1; a weak D match, TRBD2 (6 bases). The CDR3 is 12 amino acids. Between the trimmed V and J ends, which lost 3 bases and 5 bases, there was a span of 9 bases. Germline V gene lookup returns CDR1 DFQATT and CDR2 SNEGSKA (reference sequence). Written as DNA, the CDR3 is TGCAGTGCTAGCTCCGGGGGAGATACGCAGTATTTT. This codes for CSASSGGDTQYF.

This clonotype appeared many times. The CDR3 loop is CASSKIGAGLRQGGEQETQYF. The CDR3 DNA reads as TGTGCCAGCAGTAAAATAGGGGCCGGACTAAGACAGGGGGGGGAGCAAGAGACCCAGTACTTC. V is TRBV6-1 and J is TRBJ2-5; TRBD1 matches 9 bases. Germline V gene lookup returns CDR1 MNHNS and CDR2 SASEGT. This CDR3 is built from 21 residues. Losses at the gene ends were 5 bases for V and 2 bases for J; bases not matched to a gene: 24.

This clonotype was observed a few times. This may stem from a read error, because a much larger clone lies one nucleotide away. The chain is built from TRBV7-2 and TRBJ2-7; 10 bases line up with TRBD1. This CDR3 region has 15 residues. V dropped 4 bases and J dropped 7; count of bases not matched to a gene: 10. The germline CDR1 and CDR2 sequences are SGHTA and FQGNSA. CDR3 protein: CASSSGTGETNEQYF. CDR3 in DNA: TGTGCCAGCAGCTCTGGGACAGGGGAAACTAATGAGCAGTACTTC.

This chain links TRBV6-1 with TRBJ1-5, with D unclear. Deletions cut 5 bases from V and 1 base from J, with 6 bases between. Looked up from germline, CDR1 is MNHNS and CDR2 is SASEGT. This CDR3 contains 13 residues. The CDR3 nucleotides are TGTGCCAGCAGTTTTATAAGCAATCAGCCCCAGCATTTT. It yields the protein CASSFISNQPQHF.

This clonotype appeared a few times. V and J are TRBV7-6 and TRBJ2-7; TRBD2 aligns across 7 bases. Trimming removed 1 base from V and 4 bases from J; junction bases left unmatched: 10. The CDR3 totals 16 residues. The germline gives CDR1 SGHVS, CDR2 FNYEAQ. Here the CDR3 reads CASSLVERGGPYEQYF. The DNA for the CDR3 is TGTGCCAGCAGCTTAGTTGAGCGGGGTGGGCCTTACGAGCAGTACTTC.

V usage is TRBV15 and J usage is TRBJ1-1; unclear D gene. The CDR3 runs 13 residues. Germline lookup yields CDR1 LNHNV and CDR2 YYDKDF (reference sequence). Trimming took off 5 bases at V and 5 bases at J, with 12 bases between the two ends. CDR3: CATSGAGGTEAFF. The CDR3 DNA reads as TGTGCCACCAGCGGAGCGGGTGGGACTGAAGCTTTCTTT.

This clonotype was counted at least ten times. The V call is TRBV7-6, the J call TRBJ2-1; unclear D gene. Trimming cost V 4 bases and J 5 bases, with 21 bases left between them. Germline V lookup: CDR1 SGHVS, CDR2 FNYEAQ. The CDR3 is 17 amino acids. CDR3: CASSSPSESIPNNEQFF. In nucleotides, the CDR3 is TGTGCCAGCAGCTCTCCCTCCGAGTCCATCCCTAACAATGAGCAGTTCTTC. Filled out from reference TRBV7-6 and TRBJ2-1, the complete variable domain reads GAGVSQSPRYKVTKRGQDVALRCDPISGHVSLYWYRQALGQGPEFLTYFNYEAQQDKSGLPNDRFSAERPEGSISTLTIQRTEQRDSAMYRCASSSPSESIPNNEQFFGPGTRLTVL.

At least ten counts were recorded for this clonotype. The J gene is TRBJ2-5, the V gene TRBV28; 10 positions match TRBD2. Germline CDR1 is MDHEN and CDR2 is SYDVKM. The CDR3 loop spans 15 amino acids. The V and J ends lost 3 bases and 2 bases, in that order; junction bases with no gene match: 3. CDR3 nucleotides: TGTGCCAGCAGTTTGATTAGCGGGGGGCAAGAGACCCAGTACTTC. This sequence encodes CASSLISGGQETQYF.

About this clonotype: Germline and junction disagree at one end, which may indicate a read error. This chain uses TRBV20-1 with TRBJ2-6, with D unresolved. Germline V gene lookup returns CDR1 DFQATT and CDR2 SNEGSKA (reference sequence). This CDR3 comprises 16 residues. The CDR3 protein is CGATTSVTSGANVLTF. The DNA of the CDR3 is TGCGGTGCTACCACATCAGTCACCTCTGGGGCCAACGTCCTGACTTTC.

This chain connects TRBV7-2 to TRBJ2-3; no clear D gene. The germline gives CDR1 SGHTA, CDR2 FQGNSA. The CDR3 runs to 14 residues. V was shortened by 2 bases and J by 5 bases, with 11 bases between the two germline ends. Here the CDR3 reads CASSLPRVEDTQYF. CDR3 coding DNA: TGTGCCAGCAGCTTACCTAGGGTTGAAGATACGCAGTATTTT.

This clonotype was counted many times. This chain connects TRBV6-2 or TRBV6-3 to TRBJ1-2; a weak D match, TRBD1 (5 bases). With 6 bases removed from V and 7 bases from J, the gap between germline ends came to 18 bases. Germline V gene sequence: CDR1 MNHEY, CDR2 SVGEGT. This CDR3 is 14 amino acids long. The CDR3 DNA is TGTGCCAGCAGCCGCACCTCGGACATCTCTGGCTACACCTTC. Translation gives CASSRTSDISGYTF.

This sequence joins TRBV7-2 and TRBJ1-1, with D possibly matching TRBD1 (5 bases). The CDR3 is 15 residues long. Germline lookup yields CDR1 SGHTA and CDR2 FQGNSA. V shed 1 base and J shed 2 bases, with 11 bases lying between them. Here the CDR3 reads CASSLERGYNTEAFF. CDR3 nucleotide sequence: TGTGCCAGCAGCTTAGAAAGGGGATATAACACTGAAGCTTTCTTT.

The chain joins TRBV7-9 to TRBJ1-6; D uncertain. Germline V gives CDR1 SEHNR, CDR2 FQNEAQ (reference sequence). The V end was cut by 4 bases, the J end by 9 bases, with 10 bases between. The CDR3 is made up of 13 amino acids. This CDR3 reads CASSWTSGSPLHF. CDR3 in DNA: TGTGCCAGCAGCTGGACTTCTGGTTCACCCCTCCACTTT.

This clonotype was observed at least ten times. V and J are TRBV29-1 and TRBJ1-1, with D unclear. Trimming pared 4 bases from V and 0 bases from J, leaving 18 bases between. The CDR3 sequence is 16 residues long. Germline V gene data show CDR1 as SQVTM and CDR2 as ANQGSEA. The CDR3 spells CSVVFSPAGMNTEAFF. CDR3 bases: TGCAGCGTTGTATTCTCCCCGGCGGGCATGAACACTGAAGCTTTCTTT.

This rearrangement joins TRBV7-2 to TRBJ2-7, with TRBD2 matching 10 bases. V shed 3 bases and J 7 bases; nucleotides not matched to a gene: 9. Germline V gene sequence: CDR1 SGHTA, CDR2 FQGNSA. The CDR3 length is 15 residues. The DNA of the CDR3 is TGTGCCAGCAGCTTCGGACTAGCGGACCACAATGAGCAGTACTTC. Its translation is CASSFGLADHNEQYF.

This clonotype showed up many times. The rearrangement links TRBV6-1 to TRBJ2-3; 7 positions match TRBD1. There are 15 residues in the CDR3. Germline CDR1 and CDR2: MNHNS and SASEGT. J gave up 5 bases and V 8 bases, and 13 bases lay outside the gene matches. The DNA for the CDR3 is TGTGCCAGCGACGCCGGAGAGGGGGCTATAGATACGCAGTATTTT. This sequence encodes CASDAGEGAIDTQYF.

The chain combines TRBV15 with TRBJ2-1; TRBD2 matches at 8 bases. Germline trimming cut 1 base from V and 5 bases from J; bases unmatched to any gene: 7. The CDR3 totals 16 residues. In germline, CDR1 is LNHNV, CDR2 YYDKDF (reference sequence). The DNA for the CDR3 is TGTGCCACCAGCAGAGGCCCAGTCGGGGGGGACAATGAGCAGTTCTTC. Its protein is CATSRGPVGGDNEQFF.

This clonotype was recorded at least ten times. The V gene is TRBV6-2 or TRBV6-3, the J gene TRBJ2-7, with 13 nucleotides matching TRBD2. J lost 3 bases, V lost 6 bases, and 17 bases had no gene match. There are 19 residues in the CDR3. Germline V gene sequence: CDR1 MNHEY, CDR2 SVGEGT. Here the CDR3 reads CASRNSFGLAGAYIYEQYF. CDR3 sequence (DNA): TGTGCCAGCAGAAATTCTTTTGGACTAGCGGGGGCATACATCTACGAGCAGTACTTC.

Details on this clonotype: One end of the junction varies from germline; a read error may be responsible. This chain uses TRBV5-6 with TRBJ2-7; no clear D. Germline V gene lookup returns CDR1 SGHDT and CDR2 YYEEEE. The length of the CDR3 is 12 residues. The CDR3 spells CAGSLSTYEQYF. DNA of the CDR3: TGTGCCGGCAGCTTGTCTACCTACGAGCAGTACTTC.

The table lists this clonotype with a few counts. V gene TRBV6-6 combines with J gene TRBJ1-5; D not certain. Germline assignment: CDR1 MNHNY and CDR2 SVGAGI (reference sequence). The CDR3 has 13 residues. Between the trimmed V and J ends, which lost 8 bases and 0 bases, there was a span of 8 bases. For the CDR3, the DNA is TGTGCCAGCCCAAGCTCTAGCAATCAGCCCCAGCATTTT. Protein product: CASPSSSNQPQHF.

This clonotype was seen only a few times. The chain recombines TRBV4-1 with TRBJ1-5; perhaps TRBD1 as D (6 bases). Germline values: CDR1 MGHRA, CDR2 YSYEKL. This CDR3 contains 17 residues. With 0 bases removed from V and 7 bases from J, the gap between germline ends came to 19 bases. The CDR3 here is CASSQERQWGTGQPQHF. The DNA for the CDR3 is TGCGCCAGCAGCCAAGAGCGACAGTGGGGTACAGGGCAGCCCCAGCATTTT.

The chain has TRBV28 and TRBJ2-3, with 8 bases identical to TRBD2. The CDR3 spans 17 residues. Germline lookup yields CDR1 MDHEN and CDR2 SYDVKM. The V segment lost 4 bases and the J segment 4 bases; nucleotides outside the gene matches: 13. The CDR3 loop is CASSSSGTSISPDTQYF. The CDR3 DNA is TGTGCCAGCAGTTCATCCGGGACTAGTATCTCCCCAGATACGCAGTATTTT.

A note on this clonotype: A much larger clone lies one base from this, so it may be a read error. The J gene is TRBJ2-3, the V gene TRBV7-2; no clear D gene. From germline, CDR1 is SGHTA and CDR2 FQGNSA. Trimming took 3 bases from V and 2 from J, leaving 6 bases between them. This CDR3 is built from 13 residues. The DNA of the CDR3 is TGTGCCAGCAGCTTCGAAGTCACAGATACGCAGTATTTT. This translates into CASSFEVTDTQYF.

This chain connects TRBV7-9 to TRBJ1-5; D is possibly TRBD1 (5 bases). Germline CDR1 reads SEHNR; CDR2 reads FQNEAQ (reference sequence). Trimming took 5 bases from V and 5 from J, leaving 10 bases between them. There are 13 residues in the CDR3. CDR3 nucleotide sequence: TGTGCCAGCAGCGCCGACAGATATCAGCCCCAGCATTTT. Translating gives CASSADRYQPQHF.

The table lists this clonotype with many counts. This chain links TRBV12-3 or TRBV12-4 with TRBJ2-5, with D maybe TRBD1 (5 bases). The length of the CDR3 is 15 residues. The germline V and J ends were trimmed by 6 bases and 1 base, with 15 bases remaining between them. CDR3 protein: CASRAKGRPQETQYF. The DNA of the CDR3 is TGTGCCAGCAGAGCGAAGGGGCGACCCCAAGAGACCCAGTACTTC.

This clonotype came up a few times. Just one base apart from a much larger clone, this may be a read error. Here the CDR3 reads CAIREWVGYEQYF. The CDR3 DNA sequence: TGTGCCATCAGGGAGTGGGTGGGCTACGAGCAGTACTTC. The J gene is TRBJ2-7, the V gene TRBV10-3; D is undetermined. This CDR3 contains 13 residues. The germline CDR1 and CDR2 sequences are ENHRY and SYGVKD.

The sample holds a few counts of this clonotype. The J gene is TRBJ1-6, the V gene TRBV12-3 or TRBV12-4; tentatively, D is TRBD1 (5 bases). Trimming removed 4 bases from V and 14 bases from J, with 15 bases in between. This CDR3 contains 13 residues. The CDR3 loop is CASSSGGGLTLHF. DNA of the CDR3: TGTGCCAGCAGTTCCGGGGGGGGACTTACCCTCCACTTT.